The subject of this entry is one TCR beta chain. TCRdb's table, derived via immunoSEQ multiplex PCR, lists solely in-frame clones and lacks some. Of around 2.5 million clones in the sample, 80% to 95% are singletons; the top ten hold approximately 0.35%. The data originate from a study of shared clonotypes between healthy human individuals. CDR1 is MDHEN, CDR2 SYDVKM, per germline. The CDR3 is 13 residues long. V dropped 6 bases and J dropped 7 bases, with 15 bases sitting between them. The rearrangement links TRBV28 to TRBJ2-5, with TRBD1 as a possible D gene (6 bases). Material: naive CD4+ T cells from PBMCs. Subset indicated: CD45RA+ positively selected. This sequence originates from a man aged 18 to 30 in good health. Some clones in this sample may be carry-over from other donors' samples. In DNA form, the CDR3 reads TGTGCCAGCAGCCCACGGACAGAGAGGACCCAGTACTTC. This sequence encodes CASSPRTERTQYF.